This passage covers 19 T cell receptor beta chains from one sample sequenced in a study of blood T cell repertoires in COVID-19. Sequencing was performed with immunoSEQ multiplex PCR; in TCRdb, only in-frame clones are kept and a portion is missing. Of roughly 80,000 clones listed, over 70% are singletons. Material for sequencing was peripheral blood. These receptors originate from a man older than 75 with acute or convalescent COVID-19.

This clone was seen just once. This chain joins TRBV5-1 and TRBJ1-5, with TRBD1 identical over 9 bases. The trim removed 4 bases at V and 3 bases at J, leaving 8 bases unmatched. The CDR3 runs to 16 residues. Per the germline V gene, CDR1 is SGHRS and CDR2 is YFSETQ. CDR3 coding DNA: TGCGCCAGCAGCAACGGACAGGGGTCGGACAATCAGCCCCAGCATTTT. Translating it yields CASSNGQGSDNQPQHF.

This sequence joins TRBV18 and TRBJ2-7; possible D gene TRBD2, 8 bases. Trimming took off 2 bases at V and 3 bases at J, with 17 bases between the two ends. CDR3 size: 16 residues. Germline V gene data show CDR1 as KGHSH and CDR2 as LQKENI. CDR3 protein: CASSPNSGTELYEQYF. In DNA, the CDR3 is TGTGCCAGCTCACCAAATAGCGGGACAGAACTCTACGAGCAGTACTTC.

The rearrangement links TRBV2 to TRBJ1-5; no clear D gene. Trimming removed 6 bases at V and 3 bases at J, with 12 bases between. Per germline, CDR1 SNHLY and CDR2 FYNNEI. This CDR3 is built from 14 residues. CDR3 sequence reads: CASRVTVDNQPQHF. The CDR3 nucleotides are TGTGCCAGCAGGGTTACAGTAGACAATCAGCCCCAGCATTTT.

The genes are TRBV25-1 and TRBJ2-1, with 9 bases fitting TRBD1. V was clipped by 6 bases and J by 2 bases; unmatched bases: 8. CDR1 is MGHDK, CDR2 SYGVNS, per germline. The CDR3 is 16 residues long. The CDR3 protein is CASSSGQGKTYNEQFF. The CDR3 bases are TGTGCCAGCAGCTCGGGACAGGGAAAGACCTACAATGAGCAGTTCTTC. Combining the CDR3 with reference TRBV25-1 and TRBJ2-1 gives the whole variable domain EADIYQTPRYLVIGTGKKITLECSQTMGHDKMYWYQQDPGMELHLIHYSYGVNSTEKGDLSSESTVSRIRTEHFPLTLESARPSHTSQYLCASSSGQGKTYNEQFFGPGTRLTVL.

The CDR3 nucleotides are TGCGCCAGCAGCCAAGGACTACAACATTATGGGGATACGCAGTATTTT. Amino acids: CASSQGLQHYGDTQYF. This sequence joins TRBV4-1 and TRBJ2-3, with D perhaps matching TRBD2 (5 bases). Germline-derived CDR1 and CDR2 are MGHRA and YSYEKL. The V end was cut by 1 base, the J end by 6 bases, with 17 bases between. The CDR3 is made up of 16 amino acids.

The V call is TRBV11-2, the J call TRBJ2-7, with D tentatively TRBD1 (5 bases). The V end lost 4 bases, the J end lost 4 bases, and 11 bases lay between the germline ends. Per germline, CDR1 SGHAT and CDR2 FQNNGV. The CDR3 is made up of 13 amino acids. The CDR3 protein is CASSSTGVYEQYF. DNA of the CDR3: TGTGCCAGCAGCTCTACAGGAGTTTACGAGCAGTACTTC.

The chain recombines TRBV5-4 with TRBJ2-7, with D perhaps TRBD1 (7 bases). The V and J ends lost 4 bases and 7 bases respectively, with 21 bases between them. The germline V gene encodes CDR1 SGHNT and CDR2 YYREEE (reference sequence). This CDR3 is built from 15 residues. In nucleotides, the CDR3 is TGTGCCAGCAGCACCCCCGGGACAGCCCGGGGGGAGCAGTACTTC. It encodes CASSTPGTARGEQYF.

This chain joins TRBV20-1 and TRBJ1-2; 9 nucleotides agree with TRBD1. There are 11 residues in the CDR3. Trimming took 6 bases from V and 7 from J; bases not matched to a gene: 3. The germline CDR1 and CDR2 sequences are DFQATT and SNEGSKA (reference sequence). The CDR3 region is CSARQGGGYTF. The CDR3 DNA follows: TGCAGTGCCCGACAGGGGGGTGGCTACACCTTC.

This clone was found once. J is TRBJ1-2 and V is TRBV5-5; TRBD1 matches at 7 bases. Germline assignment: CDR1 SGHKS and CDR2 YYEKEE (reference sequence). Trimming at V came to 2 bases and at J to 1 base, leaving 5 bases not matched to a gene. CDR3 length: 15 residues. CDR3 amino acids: CASSFPGQSNYGYTF. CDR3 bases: TGTGCCAGCAGCTTTCCGGGACAGAGTAACTATGGCTACACCTTC.

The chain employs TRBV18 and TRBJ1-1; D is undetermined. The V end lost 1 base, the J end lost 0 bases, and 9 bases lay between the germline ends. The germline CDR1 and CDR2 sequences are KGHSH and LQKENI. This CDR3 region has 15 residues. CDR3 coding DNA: TGTGCCAGCTCACCACGGGCAGACATGAACACTGAAGCTTTCTTT. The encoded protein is CASSPRADMNTEAFF.

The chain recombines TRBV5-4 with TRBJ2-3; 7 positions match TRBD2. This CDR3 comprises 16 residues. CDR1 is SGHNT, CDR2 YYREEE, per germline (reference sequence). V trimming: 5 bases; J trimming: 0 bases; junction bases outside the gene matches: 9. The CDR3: CASSLLTSPSTDTQYF. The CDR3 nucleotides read TGTGCCAGCAGTCTATTGACTAGCCCAAGCACAGATACGCAGTATTTT.

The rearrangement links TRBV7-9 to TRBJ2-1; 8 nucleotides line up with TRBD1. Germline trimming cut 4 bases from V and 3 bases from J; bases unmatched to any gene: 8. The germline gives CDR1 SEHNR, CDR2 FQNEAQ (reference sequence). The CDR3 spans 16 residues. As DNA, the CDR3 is TGTGCCAGCAGCTCCGCAGGGGGCCAGGGCTACAATGAGCAGTTCTTC. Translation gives CASSSAGGQGYNEQFF.

The CDR3 coding sequence is TGTGCCAGCAGCCCTATAGGGAGGGGCCAAGAGACCCAGTACTTC. Residues: CASSPIGRGQETQYF. V and J are TRBV3-1 (or the pseudogene TRBV3-2) and TRBJ2-5; 7 positions agree with TRBD2. The V gene end was trimmed by 4 bases and the J gene end by 1 base; junction bases not matched to a gene: 6. CDR3 length equals 15 residues. Germline CDR1 LGHDT, CDR2 YNNKEL (reference sequence).

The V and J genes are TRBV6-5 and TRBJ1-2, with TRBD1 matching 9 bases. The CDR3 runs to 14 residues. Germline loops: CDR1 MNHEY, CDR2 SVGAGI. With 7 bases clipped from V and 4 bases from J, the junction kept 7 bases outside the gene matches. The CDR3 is CASKIEQGAYGYTF. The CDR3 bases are TGTGCCAGCAAAATCGAACAGGGGGCCTATGGCTACACCTTC.

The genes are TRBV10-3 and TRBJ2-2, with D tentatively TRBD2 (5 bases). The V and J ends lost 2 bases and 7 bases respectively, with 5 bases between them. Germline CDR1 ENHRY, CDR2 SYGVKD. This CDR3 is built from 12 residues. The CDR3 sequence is CAISEGGGELFF. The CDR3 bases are TGTGCCATCAGTGAGGGAGGCGGGGAGCTGTTTTTT.

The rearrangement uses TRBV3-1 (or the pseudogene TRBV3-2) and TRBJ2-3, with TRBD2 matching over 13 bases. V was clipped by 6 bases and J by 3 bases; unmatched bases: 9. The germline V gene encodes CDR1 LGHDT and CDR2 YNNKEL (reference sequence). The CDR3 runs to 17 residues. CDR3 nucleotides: TGTGCCAGCAGAGGTCGACTAGCGGGGGGACGGACAGATACGCAGTATTTT. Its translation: CASRGRLAGGRTDTQYF.

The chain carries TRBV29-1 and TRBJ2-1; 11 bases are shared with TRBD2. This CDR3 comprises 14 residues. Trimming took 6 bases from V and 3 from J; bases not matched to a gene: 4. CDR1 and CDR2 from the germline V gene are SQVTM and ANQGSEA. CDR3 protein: CSVALAGVYNEQFF. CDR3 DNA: TGCAGCGTAGCACTAGCGGGGGTCTACAATGAGCAGTTCTTC.

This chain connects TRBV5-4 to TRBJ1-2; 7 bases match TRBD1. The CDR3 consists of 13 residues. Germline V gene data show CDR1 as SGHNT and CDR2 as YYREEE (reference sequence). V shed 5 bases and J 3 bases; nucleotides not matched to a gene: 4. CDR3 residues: CASRGGQYYGYTF. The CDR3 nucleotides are TGTGCCAGCAGGGGGGGACAGTACTATGGCTACACCTTC. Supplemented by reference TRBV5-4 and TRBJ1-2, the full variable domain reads ETGVTQSPTHLIKTRGQQVTLRCSSQSGHNTVSWYQQALGQGPQFIFQYYREEENGRGNFPPRFSGLQFPNYSSELNVNALELDDSALYLCASRGGQYYGYTFGSGTRLTVV.

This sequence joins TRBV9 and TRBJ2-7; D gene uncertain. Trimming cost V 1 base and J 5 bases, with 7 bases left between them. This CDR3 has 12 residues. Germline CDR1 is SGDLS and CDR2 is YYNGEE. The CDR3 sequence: CASSVPPNEQYF. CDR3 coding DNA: TGTGCCAGCAGCGTACCCCCTAACGAGCAGTACTTC. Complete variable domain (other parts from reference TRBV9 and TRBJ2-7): DSGVTQTPKHLITATGQRVTLRCSPRSGDLSVYWYQQSLDQGLQFLIQYYNGEERAKGNILERFSAQQFPDLHSELNLSSLELGDSALYFCASSVPPNEQYFGPGTRLTVT.